This entry is about one T cell receptor beta chain. The source of the sample is a study of T cell changes during pregnancy in multiple sclerosis. Profiling relied on immunoSEQ multiplex PCR, and the TCRdb table lists in-frame clones only, not all of them. This sample has about 75,000 clones, with approximately 95% found just once. This CDR3 region has 17 residues. Germline CDR1 is LGHNA and CDR2 is YNFKEQ. The junction had 9 bases not matched to a gene; V was cut back by 1 base and J by 3 bases. Source: CD4+ T cells from peripheral blood mononuclear cells, taken after pregnancy. The source of this sequence is a female donor with multiple sclerosis, enrolled in a pregnancy study. The V gene is TRBV4-2, the J gene TRBJ2-3, with 8 nucleotides matching TRBD2. The CDR3 region has the DNA TGTGCCAGCAGCCAAGCCCCCTTTAGCGGGAAGACAGATACGCAGTATTTT. This translates into CASSQAPFSGKTDTQYF.